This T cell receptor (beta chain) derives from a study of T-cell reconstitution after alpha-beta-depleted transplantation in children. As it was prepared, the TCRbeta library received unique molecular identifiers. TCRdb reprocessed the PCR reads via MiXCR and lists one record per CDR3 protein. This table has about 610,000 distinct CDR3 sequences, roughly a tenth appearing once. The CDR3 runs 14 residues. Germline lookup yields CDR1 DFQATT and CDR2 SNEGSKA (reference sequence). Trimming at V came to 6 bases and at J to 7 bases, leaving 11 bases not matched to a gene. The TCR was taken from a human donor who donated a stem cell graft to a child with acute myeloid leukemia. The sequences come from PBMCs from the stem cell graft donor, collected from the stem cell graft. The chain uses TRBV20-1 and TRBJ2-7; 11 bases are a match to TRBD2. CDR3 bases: TGCAGTGCCGTTTACGGGACTAGCGGAGGGGAGCAGTACTTC. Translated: CSAVYGTSGGEQYF.